The entry that follows covers one T cell receptor (beta chain) sequence. This CDR3 region has 13 residues. CDR1 SGHTA and CDR2 FQGNSA come from the germline V gene. The ends were cut back, 2 bases at V and 5 bases at J, with 7 bases in the middle. This entry is derived from a study of blood T cell repertoires in COVID-19. Across the whole study: Whether acute or convalescent, the COVID-19 samples came from the United States, Italy and Spain. PBMCs, B-cell-depleted T cells, or T cells provided the cDNA or gDNA that made up the material.

Original data processing: Amplifying reference gene primers gave estimates of nucleated cell counts. Only in-frame clones appear in the TCRdb table, and some are missing; sequencing was by immunoSEQ multiplex PCR. V and J calls and clone size come straight from that table; D and trimming were deduced from the DNA. The table records under 150,000 clones, approximately 80% of them present only once. The sequence derives from a man aged 65-85 years with acute or convalescent COVID-19. Source material: peripheral blood. The V and J genes are TRBV7-2 and TRBJ2-1; D is uncertain. CDR3 loop: CASSLQTHNEQFF. The CDR3 nucleotides are TGTGCCAGCAGCTTACAAACACACAATGAGCAGTTCTTC.